This T cell receptor beta chain was identified in a study of T cells in Graves' hyperthyroidism and ophthalmopathy. Exclusion of patients followed from uncontrolled infection, other autoimmune disease, pregnancy or lactation. PBMCs were collected from a roughly 10 ml volume of fresh peripheral blood. The CDR3 loop spans 18 amino acids. CDR1 and CDR2 (germline): SGHRS, YFSETQ. V gave up 0 bases and J gave up 4 bases; unmatched junction bases: 8. On this clonotype itself: The antigen remains undetermined.

Study results and limitations: From stable hyperthyroidism, ophthalmopathy was set apart by a 13 V-J model. The majority of expanded thyroid clonotypes above 0.001 also appeared in blood.

Using RNA transcripts as the source, TCR beta CDR3 regions were amplified. HTBI primers were employed in a first-round RT-PCR of the TCR CDR3. TCRdb passed the multiplex PCR reads through MiXCR, listing each CDR3 protein once. The top ten hold 13% to 15% of the sample, which has fewer than 550,000 distinct CDR3 sequences, about a sixth seen once. The chain employs TRBV5-1 and TRBJ1-3; TRBD1 matches at 12 bases. The TCR was taken from a young woman with Graves' hyperthyroidism. The sequencing sample was made of blood. Here the CDR3 reads CASSLEPGTGGAGNTIYF. CDR3 bases: TGCGCCAGCAGCTTGGAGCCCGGGACAGGGGGCGCCGGAAACACCATATATTTT.